This entry concerns a single T cell receptor beta chain. The target of this receptor is not known. Per-nucleotide qualities are absent, and no much larger clonotype sits a single base away. The data originate from a study of CD8 T cells in ankylosing spondylitis (dated by TCRdb to about 2017). About the study as a whole: The study profiled T cell receptor beta repertoires in healthy donors and ankylosing spondylitis patients to find disease-linked TCR variants. The full study cohort was made up of 25 ankylosing spondylitis patients and approximately 100 healthy donors. Peripheral blood was sampled, and synovial fluid was additionally collected from ankylosing spondylitis patients.

This sample was sequenced with an Illumina HiSeq 2500. TCR beta libraries were prepared by quantitative 5'-RACE with molecular barcodes. As for how the authors treated the data: To identify disease-linked TCR variants, a new computational method was used, one built on a probabilistic model of VDJ rearrangement. Using fastp trimming at Q25 and MiXCR clonotype assembly, TCRdb reanalyzed the public sequencing data and kept in-frame beta chains. One record per CDR3 amino acid sequence lists the most common genes and DNA. It is TCRdb's table, rather than the study itself, that gives the V and J calls and clone size. This sample lists 310,000 or so distinct CDR3 sequences; 20% were detected once. Jointly, the top ten make up roughly 7.4% of the sample. The paper as a whole reports these results and caveats: A TCR beta motif made up of eight or nine highly homologous amino acid variants appeared to be characteristic of blood from ankylosing spondylitis patients. The disease-linked clones were reported to be significantly enriched in matched synovial fluid samples from ankylosing spondylitis patients. The disease-linked clones had a CD8+ phenotype and were found at relatively low frequencies in peripheral blood. Some of the motif variants had been reported before in the synovial fluid and blood of reactive arthritis patients, a finding that suggests common disease-initiation mechanisms.

The specimen was blood, either unsorted or a sorted T cell fraction (not recorded which). The TCR was taken from a male donor with ankylosing spondylitis or in good health (not recorded which).

The nucleotide sequence is TGCAGTGCTAGTCTGGGGACAGGGGACGGTGGCTACACCTTC. This yields the protein CSASLGTGDGGYTF. The rearranged chain carries TRBV20-1 and TRBJ1-2, with TRBD1 identical over 10 junction bases. The germline V and J ends show losses of 3 bases and 7 bases respectively, and no gene match explains 8 bases of the junction. From cysteine to phenylalanine, the CDR3 is 14 amino acids long. Only CDR3 DNA remains: 42 bases, in frame from the first base. CDR1 and CDR2, looked up from the germline V gene (reference sequence), are DFQATT and SNEGSKA.